These 3 T cell receptor beta chains were all obtained from the same sample, sequenced in a study of blood T cell repertoires in COVID-19. The repertoire was sequenced with immunoSEQ multiplex PCR; TCRdb's copy has only in-frame clones and lacks some. This table has approximately 74,000 clones, roughly 84% appearing once. Material: peripheral blood. The origin of the receptors is an elderly man with active or convalescent COVID-19.

In regard to this clone: Other nucleotide sequences in the sample specify the same CDR3. The chain combines TRBV11-3 with TRBJ1-1; D call uncertain. The CDR3 length is 13 residues. Germline V gene lookup returns CDR1 SGHNT and CDR2 YENEEA. The ends were cut back, 2 bases at V and 5 bases at J, with 9 bases in the middle. The DNA of the CDR3 is TGTGCCAGCAGCTTAAGGAGGGAGACTGAAGCTTTCTTT. It yields the protein CASSLRRETEAFF.

This chain links TRBV7-9 with TRBJ1-6; TRBD1 matches at 7 bases. Germline CDR1 and CDR2: SEHNR and FQNEAQ (reference sequence). This CDR3 comprises 15 residues. V was pared by 3 bases and J by 6 bases, with 5 bases of the junction left unmatched. CDR3 sequence (DNA): TGTGCCAGCAGCTTGAACAGGGGATTTAATTCACCCCTCCACTTT. This translates into CASSLNRGFNSPLHF.

This chain uses TRBV10-1 with TRBJ2-5; D remains ambiguous. This CDR3 has 13 residues. Trimming took off 4 bases at V and 7 bases at J, with 13 bases between the two ends. Looked up from germline, CDR1 is WNHNN and CDR2 is SYGVQD (reference sequence). The DNA for the CDR3 is TGCGCCAGCAGTGTGAGCCCTGAAATGACCCAGTACTTC. It is translated as CASSVSPEMTQYF.